Presented here are 10 T cell receptor beta chains from one specimen sequenced in a study of blood T cell repertoires in COVID-19. Produced via immunoSEQ multiplex PCR; TCRdb's table is partial and in-frame only. Among just under 350,000 clones, about 87% were seen once, and the ten largest hold around 6%. The specimen was peripheral blood. Every receptor here comes from a woman aged 45-59 years with COVID-19, enrolled during active disease.

CDR3 in amino acids: CASSPVPGGYGYTF. In nucleotides, the CDR3 is TGTGCCAGCTCACCAGTTCCGGGGGGCTATGGCTACACCTTC. The chain employs TRBV18 and TRBJ1-2, with a weak D call TRBD1 (5 bases). This CDR3 is built from 14 residues. Germline CDR1 KGHSH, CDR2 LQKENI. V lost 2 bases and J lost 4, with 11 bases in between.

The chain has TRBV11-2 and TRBJ2-2; 9 bases match TRBD1. V shed 3 bases, J shed 5 bases, and the junction held 7 bases outside the gene matches. Germline V lookup: CDR1 SGHAT, CDR2 FQNNGV. The CDR3 is 16 residues long. The CDR3: CASSFTGGKLTGELFF. CDR3 nucleotides: TGTGCCAGCAGCTTTACAGGGGGCAAGTTAACCGGGGAGCTGTTTTTT.

This chain joins TRBV7-9 and TRBJ2-3; 7 positions agree with TRBD2. V shed 0 bases and J 2 bases; nucleotides not matched to a gene: 5. Per the germline V gene, CDR1 is SEHNR and CDR2 is FQNEAQ (reference sequence). The CDR3 has 16 amino acids. The CDR3 nucleotides are TGTGCCAGCAGCTTAGCCGGACTAGGGGCCACAGATACGCAGTATTTT. Residues: CASSLAGLGATDTQYF. Using reference TRBV7-9 and TRBJ2-3 for the parts outside the CDR3, the full variable domain is DTGVSQNPRHKITKRGQNVTFRCDPISEHNRLYWYRQTLGQGPEFLTYFQNEAQLEKSRLLSDRFSAERPKGSFSTLEIQRTEQGDSAMYLCASSLAGLGATDTQYFGPGTRLTVL.

The chain recombines TRBV11-3 with TRBJ2-1; TRBD2 aligns across 7 bases. The germline gives CDR1 SGHNT, CDR2 YENEEA. The CDR3 covers 17 residues. With V trimmed by 0 bases and J by 0 bases, 5 bases remained unmatched. The CDR3 sequence is CASSLESGKHSYNEQFF. In DNA, the CDR3 is TGTGCCAGCAGCTTAGAAAGCGGGAAACACTCCTACAATGAGCAGTTCTTC.

This clone was detected a few times. The chain combines TRBV30 with TRBJ1-6; no definite D call. Germline-derived CDR1 and CDR2 are GTSNPN and SVGIG (reference sequence). CDR3 length equals 13 residues. Trimming shortened V by 4 bases and J by 10 bases, and 14 bases separated the two germline ends. Here the CDR3 reads CAWISGVASPLHF. CDR3 bases: TGTGCCTGGATTAGCGGGGTGGCATCACCCCTCCACTTT.

The genes are TRBV3-1 (or the pseudogene TRBV3-2) and TRBJ2-3, with 8 positions matching TRBD2. The CDR3 is 18 amino acids. V was clipped by 4 bases and J by 0 bases; unmatched bases: 12. CDR1 is LGHDT, CDR2 YNNKEL, per germline (reference sequence). The CDR3 loop reads CASSPRLASDLSTDTQYF. The CDR3 DNA sequence: TGTGCCAGCAGCCCGCGACTAGCGTCAGATTTAAGCACAGATACGCAGTATTTT.

The chain couples TRBV7-2 to TRBJ1-6; a weak D match, TRBD1 (5 bases). The CDR3 consists of 16 residues. V was pared by 4 bases and J by 7 bases, with 17 bases between. CDR1 and CDR2 (germline): SGHTA, FQGNSA. The CDR3 loop reads CASSSTGGKMNSPLHF. DNA of the CDR3: TGTGCCAGCAGCTCAACAGGAGGGAAGATGAATTCACCCCTCCACTTT.

The chain joins TRBV6-5 to TRBJ2-5; 11 bases are shared with TRBD2. This CDR3 spans 15 amino acids. With 5 bases clipped from V and 2 bases from J, the junction kept 4 bases outside the gene matches. The germline V gene has CDR1 MNHEY and CDR2 SVGAGI. CDR3 sequence reads: CASSLGTSGQETQYF. The CDR3 nucleotides read TGTGCCAGCAGTCTCGGGACTAGCGGACAAGAGACCCAGTACTTC.

This chain's CDR3 is CASSSLAPPDRAFGETQYF. CDR3 bases: TGTGCCAGCAGCTCCCTAGCCCCCCCGGACAGGGCATTCGGAGAGACCCAGTACTTC. V usage is TRBV11-2 and J usage is TRBJ2-5; 8 positions match TRBD1. The germline CDR1 and CDR2 sequences are SGHAT and FQNNGV. V trimming: 4 bases; J trimming: 4 bases; junction bases outside the gene matches: 20. The CDR3 contains 19 residues.

The chain joins TRBV18 to TRBJ2-3, with TRBD2 as a possible D gene (6 bases). The CDR3 length is 14 residues. Germline values: CDR1 KGHSH, CDR2 LQKENI. V was clipped by 5 bases and J by 6 bases, with 15 bases between them. This chain's CDR3 is CASSSSPGRDTQYF. In DNA, the CDR3 is TGTGCCAGCTCATCCTCACCGGGGAGGGATACGCAGTATTTT.